The next 11 T cell receptor beta chains were all read from a single sample in a study of cytomegalovirus exposure and HLA in healthy donors. 13 Jbeta primers and 60 Vbeta primers were used for the PCR. Repertoires were generated with immunoSEQ multiplex PCR, while TCRdb's copy carries only in-frame clones and drops some. The table lists fewer than 150,000 clones. The sequenced material came from PBMCs. The receptors were sampled from a woman aged 55-70 years in good health and CMV-seronegative.

CDR3 residues: CASSEYTEETQYF. The CDR3 DNA sequence: TGTGCCAGCAGTGAATATACGGAAGAGACCCAGTACTTC. This chain uses TRBV6-1 with TRBJ2-5; D is undetermined. Trimming took 2 bases from V and 3 from J, leaving 7 bases between them. CDR3 length equals 13 residues. In germline, CDR1 is MNHNS, CDR2 SASEGT.

The V and J genes are TRBV4-2 and TRBJ1-2, with 7 nucleotides matching TRBD1. The CDR3 is 16 residues long. Trimming at V came to 1 base and at J to 0 bases, leaving 5 bases not matched to a gene. Germline-derived CDR1 and CDR2 are LGHNA and YNFKEQ. The CDR3 protein is CASSQGDSRTNYGYTF. The CDR3 coding sequence is TGTGCCAGCAGCCAAGGGGACAGTCGTACTAACTATGGCTACACCTTC.

The rearrangement joins TRBV4-1 to TRBJ1-5; D is perhaps TRBD1 (5 bases). The V end lost 2 bases, the J end lost 9 bases, and 29 bases lay between the germline ends. CDR3 length: 19 residues. Looked up from germline, CDR1 is MGHRA and CDR2 is YSYEKL. The CDR3 bases are TGCGCCAGCAGCCAACAAGTAGTGCCGGGGGACCGGACCCCTTGGCCCCAGCATTTT. Protein: CASSQQVVPGDRTPWPQHF.

This chain uses TRBV18 with TRBJ1-1; no clear D. The germline V gene has CDR1 KGHSH and CDR2 LQKENI. The CDR3 is 13 amino acids. The V end was cut by 11 bases, the J end by 7 bases, with 20 bases between. CDR3 sequence reads: CAGEGGEKGEAFF. DNA for the CDR3: TGTGCCGGAGAGGGCGGGGAGAAGGGTGAAGCTTTCTTT.

The rearrangement joins TRBV28 to TRBJ2-7, with 7 bases lining up with TRBD2. The DNA end is a closer match to TRBJ2-5, so the J assignment may be wrong. This CDR3 comprises 14 residues. CDR1 is MDHEN, CDR2 SYDVKM, per germline. CDR3 region: CASSMGGLQETQYF. The CDR3 nucleotides read TGTGCCAGCAGTATGGGAGGGCTGCAAGAGACCCAGTACTTC.

Points on this clone: The sample carries other DNA sequences with the same CDR3. The chain employs TRBV5-4 and TRBJ2-2; 9 nucleotides agree with TRBD1. Germline CDR1 is SGHNT and CDR2 is YYREEE (reference sequence). After removal of 3 bases from V and 7 bases from J, the junction contained 7 bases not matched to a gene. This CDR3 is built from 15 residues. As DNA, the CDR3 is TGTGCCAGCAGCTCGGACAGGGGAGGTTACGGGGAGCTGTTTTTT. Translating it yields CASSSDRGGYGELFF. Using reference TRBV5-4 and TRBJ2-2 for the parts outside the CDR3, the full variable domain is ETGVTQSPTHLIKTRGQQVTLRCSSQSGHNTVSWYQQALGQGPQFIFQYYREEENGRGNFPPRFSGLQFPNYSSELNVNALELDDSALYLCASSSDRGGYGELFFGEGSRLTVL.

The rearrangement links TRBV28 to TRBJ2-3, with D hard to call. There are 11 residues in the CDR3. CDR1 MDHEN and CDR2 SYDVKM come from the germline V gene. The V end was cut by 5 bases, the J end by 3 bases, with 3 bases between. The CDR3 DNA reads TGTGCCAGCAGTACAACAGATACGCAGTATTTT. Translated, it gives CASSTTDTQYF.

The J gene is TRBJ1-1, the V gene TRBV29-1, with D possibly TRBD1 on 5 matching bases. The CDR3 contains 13 residues. Trimming pared 7 bases from V and 1 base from J, leaving 13 bases between. Germline V gene data show CDR1 as SQVTM and CDR2 as ANQGSEA. CDR3 residues: CSAQQVENTEAFF. The CDR3 DNA follows: TGCAGCGCCCAACAGGTGGAGAACACTGAAGCTTTCTTT. The full variable domain, its missing parts supplied by reference TRBV29-1 and TRBJ1-1, is SAVISQKPSRDICQRGTSLTIQCQVDSQVTMMFWYRQQPGQSLTLIATANQGSEATYESGFVIDKFPISRPNLTFSTLTVSNMSPEDSSIYLCSAQQVENTEAFFGQGTRLTVV.

V and J are TRBV19 and TRBJ1-4; D unclear. The CDR3 runs 19 residues. CDR1 and CDR2 (germline): LNHDA, SQIVND (reference sequence). Trimming removed 0 bases from V and 5 bases from J, with 22 bases in between. CDR3 DNA: TGTGCCAGTAGTATAGATCGGAGACTCCGTAGTGAGAAAAATGAAAAACTGTTTTTT. Translating it yields CASSIDRRLRSEKNEKLFF.

The chain recombines TRBV15 with TRBJ2-6; D is possibly TRBD1 (6 bases). Germline CDR1 and CDR2: LNHNV and YYDKDF (reference sequence). V lost 4 bases and J 4 bases, leaving 8 bases between the germline ends. CDR3 length equals 14 residues. CDR3: CATSTGEGANVLTF. CDR3 coding DNA: TGTGCCACCAGCACAGGGGAAGGGGCCAACGTCCTGACTTTC.

The J gene is TRBJ2-5, the V gene TRBV5-6, with no clear D. Germline-derived CDR1 and CDR2 are SGHDT and YYEEEE. This CDR3 is 15 amino acids long. Trimming took off 1 base at V and 2 bases at J, with 12 bases between the two ends. CDR3 in DNA: TGTGCCAGCAGCTTGTTGGCTGGTAAACAAGAGACCCAGTACTTC. Translation gives CASSLLAGKQETQYF.